Listed below are T cell receptor beta chains from one sample, sequenced in a study of blood T cell repertoires in COVID-19. Method: immunoSEQ multiplex PCR; TCRdb's copy keeps in-frame clones and lacks some. This repertoire shows around 140,000 clones, over 80% found once; its top ten account for roughly 8.7%. The specimen sequenced was peripheral blood. These receptors were collected from a young man with COVID-19, enrolled during active disease. Each CDR3 is given with its conserved first and last residue. Fields, in order: J gene, clone size, D gene, V gene, CDR3 protein, CDR3 DNA. A D gene is named only where the DNA matches it firmly. Only some rows state a clone size, as once, few, many or a class for expanded clones.

TRBJ1-5	NA	NA	TRBV19	CASSSLTVTNQPQHF	TGTGCCAGTAGTTCCCTGACAGTCACCAATCAGCCCCAGCATTTT
TRBJ2-4	NA	TRBD1	TRBV4-1	CASSHRDRGNLPFLAKNIQYF	TGCGCCAGCAGCCATAGGGACAGGGGCAACCTACCATTTCTAGCCAAAAACATTCAGTACTTC
TRBJ2-3	few	NA	TRBV4-2	CASSQEDQGSDTQYF	TGTGCCAGCAGCCAAGAGGATCAGGGTTCAGATACGCAGTATTTT
TRBJ1-5	NA	NA	TRBV28	CASFSAIQFDQPQHF	TGTGCCAGCTTCAGCGCGATCCAGTTCGATCAGCCCCAGCATTTT
TRBJ2-3	NA	TRBD1	TRBV24-1	CATSDPDRGQGDTQYF	TGTGCCACCAGTGACCCGGACAGGGGGCAGGGAGATACGCAGTATTTT
TRBJ2-3	NA	NA	TRBV6-6	CASSYSGRSSDTQYF	TGTGCCAGCAGTTACTCGGGGAGGAGCTCAGATACGCAGTATTTT
TRBJ1-6	few	NA	TRBV5-6	CASSADMASPDSPLHF	TGTGCCAGCAGCGCTGATATGGCTAGCCCCGATTCACCCCTCCACTTT
TRBJ1-1	NA	NA	TRBV6-5	CASTPGQREAFF	TGTGCCAGCACCCCCGGACAGCGCGAAGCTTTCTTT
TRBJ2-7	NA	NA	TRBV11-3	CASSLNTVSYEQYF	TGTGCCAGCAGCTTAAACACAGTCTCCTACGAGCAGTACTTC
TRBJ2-7	NA	TRBD2	TRBV7-2	CASSIRTSGSEQYF	TGTGCCAGCAGCATCAGGACTAGCGGGAGCGAGCAGTACTTC
TRBJ1-5	once	TRBD1	TRBV28	CASIKQGAGQPQHF	TGTGCCAGCATCAAACAGGGGGCGGGTCAGCCCCAGCATTTT
TRBJ2-5	NA	NA	TRBV5-5	CASSALGVHQETQYF	TGTGCCAGCAGCGCCTTGGGAGTTCACCAAGAGACCCAGTACTTC
TRBJ2-2	NA	NA	TRBV6-4	CAIPGRNTGELFF	TGTGCCATCCCGGGGAGAAACACCGGGGAGCTGTTTTTT
TRBJ2-7	NA	NA	TRBV9	CASSSRGDNNYEQYF	TGTGCCAGCAGCTCCCGGGGGGACAATAACTACGAGCAGTACTTC
TRBJ2-7	NA	TRBD1	TRBV5-6	CASSDRDRVLSSLEQYF	TGTGCCAGCAGCGACCGGGACAGGGTTCTCTCGTCCCTCGAGCAGTACTTC
TRBJ2-7	NA	TRBD1	TRBV19	CASSWTGGNDEQYF	TGTGCCAGTAGCTGGACAGGGGGGAATGACGAGCAGTACTTC
TRBJ1-6	NA	NA	TRBV28	CASRGRLNSPLHF	TGTGCCAGCCGAGGGCGGCTGAATTCACCCCTCCACTTT
TRBJ1-4	NA	TRBD1	TRBV5-6	CASSRSRGLREKLFF	TGTGCCAGCAGCCGGTCCAGGGGGCTCCGAGAAAAACTGTTTTTT
TRBJ2-7	few	TRBD1	TRBV6-5	CASSQGDRVYEQYF	TGTGCCAGCAGTCAGGGGGACAGGGTGTACGAGCAGTACTTC
TRBJ1-5	NA	TRBD1	TRBV4-1	CASSPYRGANQPQHF	TGCGCCAGCAGCCCCTACAGGGGCGCAAATCAGCCCCAGCATTTT
TRBJ2-2	NA	NA	TRBV21-1	CASSAGTGWGGELFF	TGTGCCAGCAGCGCCGGGACAGGGTGGGGCGGGGAGCTGTTTTTT
TRBJ1-1	NA	NA	TRBV19	CASSIDGGATAGTAFF	TGTGCCAGTAGTATAGACGGAGGAGCGACCGCGGGAACGGCTTTCTTT
TRBJ1-1	NA	TRBD1	TRBV5-1	CASRDGTGGTEAFF	TGCGCCAGCAGGGACGGGACAGGTGGCACTGAAGCTTTCTTT
TRBJ2-1	NA	NA	TRBV2	CASRSGSSKNEQFF	TGTGCCAGCAGATCCGGGAGTAGTAAGAATGAGCAGTTCTTC
TRBJ2-7	NA	NA	TRBV2	CASSPDGAYEQYF	TGTGCCAGCAGTCCCGACGGGGCCTACGAGCAGTACTTC
TRBJ1-5	NA	TRBD1	TRBV5-4	CASSLSGQGNQPQHF	TGTGCCAGCAGCTTGTCGGGACAGGGCAATCAGCCCCAGCATTTT
TRBJ1-2	NA	NA	TRBV5-4	CASSSGSQGSMDGYTF	TGTGCCAGCAGCTCTGGTTCGCAGGGATCAATGGATGGCTACACCTTC
TRBJ2-1	NA	TRBD2	TRBV28	CASILSGVSYNEQFF	TGTGCCAGCATCCTTAGCGGGGTCAGCTACAATGAGCAGTTCTTC
TRBJ1-5	NA	TRBD1	TRBV19	CASSPPDRPNQPQHF	TGTGCCAGTAGCCCCCCGGACAGGCCGAATCAGCCCCAGCATTTT
TRBJ2-7	NA	TRBD1	TRBV27	CASSRGTGGAGVYEQYF	TGTGCCAGCAGTCGAGGGACAGGGGGCGCGGGGGTCTACGAGCAGTACTTC
TRBJ2-7	NA	TRBD2	TRBV19	CASSPAGTSDYEQYF	TGTGCCAGTAGTCCCGCCGGGACTAGCGACTACGAGCAGTACTTC
TRBJ2-5	NA	NA	TRBV18	CASSPPAGETQYF	TGTGCCAGCTCACCACCGGCGGGAGAGACCCAGTACTTC
TRBJ1-4	NA	NA	TRBV10-1	CASSGRGEKLFF	TGCGCCAGCAGCGGGAGAGGTGAAAAACTGTTTTTT
TRBJ2-3	few	TRBD1	TRBV5-1	CASSLQGSASTDTQYF	TGCGCCAGCAGCCTACAGGGGTCCGCTAGCACAGATACGCAGTATTTT
TRBJ2-3	few	TRBD2	TRBV14	CASSHRTSGSSDTQYF	TGTGCCAGCAGCCACAGGACTAGCGGGAGTTCAGATACGCAGTATTTT
TRBJ2-7	NA	NA	TRBV24-1	CATSDPGIYEQYF	TGTGCCACCAGTGATCCAGGAATCTACGAGCAGTACTTC
TRBJ2-1	NA	TRBD1	TRBV29-1	CSAPRTGGLDNEQFF	TGCAGCGCGCCCCGGACAGGGGGCCTCGACAATGAGCAGTTCTTC
TRBJ2-6	NA	NA	TRBV5-5	CASSFLPRVSSGANVLTF	TGTGCCAGCAGCTTCCTTCCGAGGGTTAGTTCTGGGGCCAACGTCCTGACTTTC
TRBJ1-1	NA	NA	TRBV19	CASSILAGSPEAFF	TGTGCCAGTAGTATACTCGCAGGGTCCCCTGAAGCTTTCTTT
TRBJ1-3	NA	NA	TRBV29-1	CSGKTVKNTIYF	TGCAGCGGGAAGACAGTCAAAAACACCATATATTTT
TRBJ2-5	once	NA	TRBV2	CASSGLHKQETQYF	TGTGCCAGCAGTGGGTTACACAAACAAGAGACCCAGTACTTC
TRBJ2-7	NA	TRBD2	TRBV13	CASNLAGPTYEQYF	TGTGCCAGCAACCTAGCGGGGCCCACCTACGAGCAGTACTTC
TRBJ2-3	NA	TRBD2	TRBV4-3	CASSQDGSVGRGTQYF	TGCGCCAGCAGCCAAGATGGTAGCGTCGGGAGGGGTACGCAGTATTTT
TRBJ2-2	NA	NA	TRBV9	CASSVDTGELFF	TGTGCCAGCAGCGTCGACACCGGGGAGCTGTTTTTT
TRBJ1-1	NA	NA	TRBV12-3/TRBV12-4	CASSPELVEAFF	TGTGCCAGCAGCCCCGAGTTAGTTGAAGCTTTCTTT
TRBJ2-5	NA	NA	TRBV3-1/TRBV3-2	CASSQEQLETQYF	TGTGCCAGCAGCCAAGAACAGTTGGAGACCCAGTACTTC
TRBJ2-3	NA	TRBD1	TRBV5-5	CASSLPGQGATDTQYF	TGTGCCAGCAGCCTCCCCGGACAGGGGGCAACAGATACGCAGTATTTT
TRBJ2-3	NA	NA	TRBV2	CASSGRALTDTQYF	TGTGCCAGCAGCGGTCGAGCCCTCACAGATACGCAGTATTTT
TRBJ1-2	NA	TRBD1	TRBV6-6	CASSYPSGTGYGYTF	TGTGCCAGCAGTTACCCGTCCGGGACAGGTTATGGCTACACCTTC
TRBJ2-3	NA	TRBD1	TRBV5-8	CASSLGQGVTDTQYF	TGTGCCAGCAGCTTGGGACAGGGGGTCACAGATACGCAGTATTTT